The entry below describes one T cell receptor (beta chain). At one end, the junction sequence differs from germline, possibly due to a read error. Germline V gene lookup returns CDR1 SSHAT and CDR2 FNYEAQ (reference sequence). The CDR3 has 16 residues. The data were taken from a study of blood T cell repertoires in COVID-19. Enrolled through a virtual design, the participants were between roughly 18 and 90 years of age and came from about two dozen US areas. Cohorts were determined from participant-reported clinical history. Clones were read by immunoSEQ multiplex PCR, and TCRdb kept only the in-frame ones, dropping some. Here the sample spans about 320,000 clones, about 92% being singletons.

This sequence originates from a man aged 55 to 69 who had recovered from COVID-19. The chain recombines TRBV7-7 with TRBJ2-2, with 7 bases lining up with TRBD2. The specimen was PBMCs or T cells enriched from blood (not recorded which). As DNA, the CDR3 is TGTGCTAGCAGCTGGGGGACTACTCAGAACACCGGGGAGCTGTTTTTT. It codes for CASSWGTTQNTGELFF.